This TCR beta chain was recorded in a study of blood T cell repertoires in COVID-19. Study details: T cells, B-cell-depleted T cells, or PBMCs supplied cDNA or gDNA.

Profiling relied on immunoSEQ multiplex PCR, and the TCRdb table lists in-frame clones only, not all of them. The sample comprises 75,000 to 95,000 clones, 87% of which are singletons, and roughly 18% rests with the top ten. V dropped 3 bases and J dropped 1; count of bases not matched to a gene: 8. The length of the CDR3 is 15 residues. Germline assignment: CDR1 GTSNPN and CDR2 SVGIG (reference sequence). This chain links TRBV30 with TRBJ2-5; 7 bases line up with TRBD1. The receptor was isolated from a woman in her fifties or sixties with COVID-19, enrolled during active disease. The sample consisted of peripheral blood. CDR3 protein: CAWRTGQVPQETQYF. The CDR3 DNA reads as TGTGCCTGGAGAACAGGACAGGTCCCCCAAGAGACCCAGTACTTC.